The 28 T cell receptor beta chains in this list originate from one sample, sequenced in a study of blood T cell repertoires in COVID-19. Data came from immunoSEQ multiplex PCR; TCRdb stores just in-frame clones and leaves some out. The sample records over 150,000 clones, about 85% being singletons. Sequenced sample: peripheral blood. All receptors derive from a woman aged 60-70 years with COVID-19, enrolled during active disease.

The rearrangement joins TRBV12-3 or TRBV12-4 to TRBJ1-2; D is possibly TRBD1 (5 bases). There are 13 residues in the CDR3. The V end was cut by 2 bases, the J end by 4 bases, with 8 bases between. The CDR3: CASSLTGIYGYTF. CDR3 in DNA: TGTGCCAGCAGTTTAACAGGCATCTATGGCTACACCTTC.

The chain has TRBV27 and TRBJ1-4, with 7 nucleotides matching TRBD1. Germline V gene lookup returns CDR1 MNHEY and CDR2 SMNVEV (reference sequence). The CDR3 has 13 amino acids. Trimming cost V 6 bases and J 8 bases; bases outside gene matches: 6. For the CDR3, the DNA is TGTGCCAGCAGGAGACAGGGTGGCGAAAAACTGTTTTTT. Residues: CASRRQGGEKLFF.

The V and J genes are TRBV5-1 and TRBJ2-4, with D maybe TRBD2 (7 bases). The CDR3 contains 16 residues. Trimming removed 3 bases at V and 0 bases at J, with 13 bases between. Germline CDR1 is SGHRS and CDR2 is YFSETQ. The chain's CDR3 is CASSSGGGVAKNIQYF. In nucleotides, the CDR3 is TGCGCCAGCAGCTCGGGGGGCGGTGTAGCCAAAAACATTCAGTACTTC. Full variable domain (rest looked up from reference TRBV5-1 and TRBJ2-4): KAGVTQTPRYLIKTRGQQVTLSCSPISGHRSVSWYQQTPGQGLQFLFEYFSETQRNKGNFPGRFSGRQFSNSRSEMNVSTLELGDSALYLCASSSGGGVAKNIQYFGAGTRLSVL.

The DNA for the CDR3 is TGTGCCAGCAGCCGACTAGGGTCCAATGAGCAGTTCTTC. Its protein is CASSRLGSNEQFF. The chain is built from TRBV7-3 and TRBJ2-1, with D possibly matching TRBD2 (6 bases). The germline gives CDR1 SGHTA, CDR2 FQGTGA. This CDR3 contains 13 residues. V lost 5 bases and J 6 bases, leaving 11 bases between the germline ends.

The CDR3 DNA follows: TGTGCCAGCAGCCAACAGGGGCTCGAAGCTTTCTTT. This encodes CASSQQGLEAFF. The chain carries TRBV3-1 (or the pseudogene TRBV3-2) and TRBJ1-1; possible D gene TRBD1, 6 bases. The CDR3 is 12 amino acids. Germline V gene data show CDR1 as LGHDT and CDR2 as YNNKEL (reference sequence). The V gene lost 2 bases and the J gene lost 8 bases, with 9 bases spanning the gap.

This chain joins TRBV29-1 and TRBJ2-3, with D perhaps matching TRBD2 (6 bases). The CDR3 covers 12 residues. CDR1 is SQVTM and CDR2 is ANQGSEA in the germline V gene. The V end was cut by 3 bases, the J end by 5 bases, with 9 bases between. The CDR3 loop reads CSVDLGGDTQYF. The CDR3 DNA reads as TGCAGCGTTGATTTGGGGGGAGATACGCAGTATTTT.

V is TRBV18 and J is TRBJ2-1, with D perhaps TRBD1 (9 bases). Germline V gene data show CDR1 as KGHSH and CDR2 as LQKENI. Between the trimmed V and J ends, which lost 6 bases and 4 bases, there was a span of 19 bases. The CDR3 is 16 amino acids. In DNA form, the CDR3 reads TGTGCCAGCTCCCCCCCGGGGGGGACAGGGTACAATGAGCAGTTCTTC. As protein: CASSPPGGTGYNEQFF.

The chain joins TRBV15 to TRBJ1-3; D unresolved. This CDR3 comprises 16 residues. Germline lookup yields CDR1 LNHNV and CDR2 YYDKDF (reference sequence). V lost 1 base and J 0 bases, leaving 10 bases between the germline ends. CDR3 nucleotides: TGTGCCACCAGCAGAGGGCAGGCCAGCTCTGGAAACACCATATATTTT. Translated, it gives CATSRGQASSGNTIYF. Full variable domain (rest looked up from reference TRBV15 and TRBJ1-3): DAMVIQNPRYQVTQFGKPVTLSCSQTLNHNVMYWYQQKSSQAPKLLFHYYDKDFNNEADTPDNFQSRRPNTSFCFLDIRSPGLGDTAMYLCATSRGQASSGNTIYFGEGSWLTVV.

The chain recombines TRBV6-2 or TRBV6-3 with TRBJ1-6; 7 nucleotides line up with TRBD1. The CDR3 loop spans 14 amino acids. V trimming: 6 bases; J trimming: 6 bases; junction bases outside the gene matches: 5. CDR1 is MNHEY and CDR2 is SVGEGT in the germline V gene. The CDR3 region has the DNA TGTGCCAGCAGCATACAGGGGCCTAATTCACCCCTCCACTTT. Its translation is CASSIQGPNSPLHF.

The V and J genes are TRBV3-1 (or the pseudogene TRBV3-2) and TRBJ2-1, with 7 bases fitting TRBD1. Germline CDR1 and CDR2: LGHDT and YNNKEL (reference sequence). The V and J ends lost 0 bases and 4 bases, in that order; junction bases with no gene match: 12. This CDR3 comprises 18 residues. The DNA for the CDR3 is TGTGCCAGCAGCCAAGAACGCCCCGGGACAGCTGTTTACAATGAGCAGTTCTTC. Translation: CASSQERPGTAVYNEQFF.

The chain uses TRBV2 and TRBJ2-7, with TRBD2 identical over 13 bases. V gave up 6 bases and J gave up 3 bases; unmatched junction bases: 8. The length of the CDR3 is 16 residues. Germline CDR1 and CDR2: SNHLY and FYNNEI. CDR3 coding DNA: TGTGCCAGCAGGGATCGGACTAGCGGGGGTAACTACGAGCAGTACTTC. Translated, it gives CASRDRTSGGNYEQYF.

The chain links TRBV19 to TRBJ1-1; possibly TRBD1 for D (5 bases). Looked up from germline, CDR1 is LNHDA and CDR2 is SQIVND (reference sequence). This CDR3 has 14 residues. Trimming left V 6 bases short and J 6 bases short, with 17 bases between. The CDR3 DNA reads TGTGCCAGTAGCCCCCTCGAAGGGGAGGCTGAAGCTTTCTTT. Translated, it gives CASSPLEGEAEAFF.

The CDR3 bases are TGTGCCAGCAGCTTAACGACAGGGGGCTTCACCGGGGAGCTGTTTTTT. Protein product: CASSLTTGGFTGELFF. V usage is TRBV7-8 and J usage is TRBJ2-2; 10 bases agree with TRBD1. The CDR3 is 16 residues long. CDR1 and CDR2 from the germline V gene are SGHVS and FQNEAQ. The junction had 4 bases not matched to a gene; V was cut back by 2 bases and J by 4 bases.

V and J are TRBV11-2 and TRBJ1-4, with 12 bases identical to TRBD1. This CDR3 is built from 17 residues. With V trimmed by 3 bases and J by 7 bases, 9 bases remained unmatched. Germline V gene data show CDR1 as SGHAT and CDR2 as FQNNGV. The CDR3: CASSFTGQGARGEKLFF. The CDR3 DNA reads TGTGCCAGCAGCTTTACGGGACAGGGGGCGCGGGGTGAAAAACTGTTTTTT.

This chain uses TRBV30 with TRBJ1-2, with a weak D call TRBD1 (6 bases). Germline V CDR1 and CDR2: GTSNPN, SVGIG (reference sequence). The CDR3 length is 14 residues. V dropped 0 bases and J dropped 6 bases, with 14 bases sitting between them. The DNA of the CDR3 is TGTGCCTGGAGTGTAAATTTACAGGGAAATGGCTACACCTTC. Translation gives CAWSVNLQGNGYTF.

CDR3 coding DNA: TGTGCCAGCAGCTGGACAGCAACTAATGAAAAACTGTTTTTT. It is translated as CASSWTATNEKLFF. V and J are TRBV7-2 and TRBJ1-4, with D perhaps matching TRBD1 (6 bases). CDR3 length equals 14 residues. Trimming cost V 4 bases and J 0 bases, with 6 bases left between them. Germline lookup yields CDR1 SGHTA and CDR2 FQGNSA.

About this clone: The junction and the germline gene differ at one end; a read error may be behind it. This chain joins TRBV19 and TRBJ1-3, with 7 bases aligning to TRBD1. The CDR3 runs to 13 residues. The germline CDR1 and CDR2 sequences are LNHDA and SQIVND (reference sequence). In DNA, the CDR3 is TGTGCCACCTCAGACAGGGTCGGAACCACCATATATTTT. This translates into CATSDRVGTTIYF. The variable domain in full, with the rest retrieved from reference TRBV19 and TRBJ1-3, is DGGITQSPKYLFRKEGQNVTLSCEQNLNHDAMYWYRQDPGQGLRLIYYSQIVNDFQKGDIAEGYSVSREKKESFPLTVTSAQKNPTAFYLCATSDRVGTTIYFGEGSWLTVV.

The J gene is TRBJ1-3, the V gene TRBV7-6; D is unclear. V shed 1 base and J shed 2 bases, with 12 bases lying between them. Germline CDR1 and CDR2: SGHVS and FNYEAQ. The CDR3 totals 16 residues. This CDR3 reads CASSLGNRETGNTIYF. The CDR3 coding sequence is TGTGCCAGCAGCTTAGGAAATCGGGAAACTGGAAACACCATATATTTT.

V and J are TRBV14 and TRBJ1-4; the D gene is possibly TRBD1 (5 bases). The CDR3 runs to 14 residues. Germline CDR1 reads SGHDN; CDR2 reads FVKESK. Between the trimmed V and J ends, which lost 4 bases and 5 bases, there was a span of 11 bases. The CDR3 DNA reads as TGTGCCAGCAGCCGACAGAAACTAAATGAAAAACTGTTTTTT. It encodes CASSRQKLNEKLFF.

The chain uses TRBV3-1 (or the pseudogene TRBV3-2) and TRBJ2-7, with a possible D match to TRBD1 (6 bases). With 0 bases removed from V and 3 bases from J, the gap between germline ends came to 9 bases. CDR1 is LGHDT, CDR2 YNNKEL, per germline (reference sequence). CDR3 length: 14 residues. In DNA, the CDR3 is TGTGCCAGCAGCCAAGACGGACAGAGCTACGAGCAGTACTTC. The encoded protein is CASSQDGQSYEQYF.

The V call is TRBV7-9, the J call TRBJ2-1; TRBD1 aligns across 10 bases. The V gene end was trimmed by 5 bases and the J gene end by 3 bases; junction bases not matched to a gene: 4. The germline gives CDR1 SEHNR, CDR2 FQNEAQ (reference sequence). CDR3 length equals 15 residues. The CDR3 loop reads CASSLDRGLYNEQFF. CDR3 DNA sequence: TGTGCCAGCAGCCTAGACAGGGGGCTCTACAATGAGCAGTTCTTC.

The genes are TRBV4-1 and TRBJ2-1; D may be TRBD1 (5 bases). The CDR3 has 17 residues. The V end was cut by 0 bases, the J end by 0 bases, with 12 bases between. Germline lookup yields CDR1 MGHRA and CDR2 YSYEKL. CDR3 DNA sequence: TGCGCCAGCAGCCAAGATCTTCCTGACAGCTCCTACAATGAGCAGTTCTTC. Protein: CASSQDLPDSSYNEQFF.

In DNA form, the CDR3 reads TGTGCCAGCAGCTTAATACTAGCGGGAGGAGAAGGGGAGCTGTTTTTT. Amino acids: CASSLILAGGEGELFF. J is TRBJ2-2 and V is TRBV7-3, with 12 bases lining up with TRBD2. The CDR3 totals 16 residues. V dropped 1 base and J dropped 8; count of bases not matched to a gene: 5. The germline V gene encodes CDR1 SGHTA and CDR2 FQGTGA.

V and J are TRBV15 and TRBJ1-3, with a weak D call TRBD1 (5 bases). Germline values: CDR1 LNHNV, CDR2 YYDKDF (reference sequence). There are 16 residues in the CDR3. Deletions cut 1 base from V and 4 bases from J, with 14 bases between. The CDR3 DNA follows: TGTGCCACCAGCAGAGTGGGAGGGGCGTCAGGAAACACCATATATTTT. It yields the protein CATSRVGGASGNTIYF.

The rearrangement links TRBV11-1 to TRBJ1-2; 7 nucleotides line up with TRBD1. The J segment lost 0 bases and the V segment lost 6 bases, leaving 7 bases of the junction unmatched. The CDR3 is 15 residues long. In germline, CDR1 is SGHAT, CDR2 FQDESV (reference sequence). The CDR3 nucleotides read TGTGCCAGCAGGCTCGGCCAGGGGGCTAACTATGGCTACACCTTC. Its translation is CASRLGQGANYGYTF.

This rearrangement joins TRBV6-2 or TRBV6-3 to TRBJ2-3, with 7 bases identical to TRBD1. CDR1 is MNHEY, CDR2 SVGEGT, per germline. The V and J ends lost 4 bases and 3 bases, in that order; junction bases with no gene match: 10. The CDR3 is 16 residues long. The CDR3 region has the DNA TGTGCCAGCAGTTTCGACAGGGTGGCATGGACAGATACGCAGTATTTT. Its translation is CASSFDRVAWTDTQYF.

The J gene is TRBJ1-1, the V gene TRBV7-6; the D gene is possibly TRBD1 (6 bases). V dropped 4 bases and J dropped 5 bases, with 11 bases sitting between them. Per the germline V gene, CDR1 is SGHVS and CDR2 is FNYEAQ. The CDR3 length is 13 residues. This CDR3 reads CASSSQGYTEAFF. The CDR3, as DNA: TGTGCCAGCAGCTCACAGGGTTATACTGAAGCTTTCTTT.

This clone was seen just once. CDR3 loop: CASSSQGARTGNTIYF. The DNA of the CDR3 is TGTGCCAGCAGTTCTCAGGGGGCGAGGACTGGAAACACCATATATTTT. This chain joins TRBV6-6 and TRBJ1-3, with 8 bases that match TRBD1. Trimming cost V 4 bases and J 2 bases; bases outside gene matches: 7. CDR3 length: 16 amino acids. The germline V gene encodes CDR1 MNHNY and CDR2 SVGAGI (reference sequence).